The 25 T cell receptor beta chains presented below share a single source sample, sequenced in a study of OX40 agonist ivuxolimab in advanced cancers. The repertoire was sequenced with immunoSEQ multiplex PCR; TCRdb's copy has only in-frame clones and lacks some. The sample records 90,000 to 95,000 clones, less than 90% being singletons. This specimen consisted of CD4+ or CD8+ T cells sorted from blood, obtained in a trial of the OX40 agonist ivuxolimab. The receptors originated from an adult with an advanced solid tumor such as melanoma, head and neck, liver or kidney cancer.

V usage is TRBV2 and J usage is TRBJ2-2; D gene unclear. Trimming pared 6 bases from V and 4 bases from J, leaving 15 bases between. There are 15 residues in the CDR3. Per germline, CDR1 SNHLY and CDR2 FYNNEI. CDR3 residues: CASSPVAGSTGELFF. CDR3 DNA: TGTGCCAGCAGCCCCGTGGCTGGCAGCACCGGGGAGCTGTTTTTT.

The CDR3 DNA reads as TGTGCCAGCAGCTGGGTCGTTGGAGTCCGGGTCGGAAACACCATATATTTT. Protein product: CASSWVVGVRVGNTIYF. The chain couples TRBV7-8 to TRBJ1-3; no definite D call. The CDR3 loop spans 17 amino acids. Germline-derived CDR1 and CDR2 are SGHVS and FQNEAQ. V gave up 4 bases and J gave up 4 bases, with 20 bases separating them.

V is TRBV19 and J is TRBJ2-1, with 10 bases that match TRBD1. Germline values: CDR1 LNHDA, CDR2 SQIVND (reference sequence). This CDR3 contains 14 residues. Trimming at V came to 6 bases and at J to 8 bases, leaving 7 bases not matched to a gene. The CDR3 sequence: CASRKTGGNDEQFF. CDR3 DNA sequence: TGTGCCAGTAGGAAGACAGGGGGCAATGATGAGCAGTTCTTC. The whole variable domain, filled in from reference TRBV19 and TRBJ2-1, reads DGGITQSPKYLFRKEGQNVTLSCEQNLNHDAMYWYRQDPGQGLRLIYYSQIVNDFQKGDIAEGYSVSREKKESFPLTVTSAQKNPTAFYLCASRKTGGNDEQFFGPGTRLTVL.

V usage is TRBV9 and J usage is TRBJ2-2; no reliable D call. Trimming removed 4 bases from V and 0 bases from J, with 7 bases in between. The CDR3 has 14 residues. Per the germline V gene, CDR1 is SGDLS and CDR2 is YYNGEE. In DNA, the CDR3 is TGTGCCAGCAGCCAGGCCCCGAACACCGGGGAGCTGTTTTTT. It is translated as CASSQAPNTGELFF.

The rearrangement uses TRBV5-1 and TRBJ2-3; possibly TRBD2 for D (6 bases). The germline V gene encodes CDR1 SGHRS and CDR2 YFSETQ. V lost 4 bases and J 1 base, leaving 13 bases between the germline ends. The CDR3 extends over 15 amino acids. CDR3 sequence: CASSLGGMGTDTQYF. For the CDR3, the DNA is TGCGCCAGCAGCCTGGGGGGAATGGGCACAGATACGCAGTATTTT.

This clone was observed a handful of times. V is TRBV5-5 and J is TRBJ1-6; D is possibly TRBD1 (6 bases). This CDR3 is 15 amino acids long. Trimming took off 1 base at V and 10 bases at J, with 15 bases between the two ends. Germline loops: CDR1 SGHKS, CDR2 YYEKEE (reference sequence). Written as DNA, the CDR3 is TGTGCCAGCAGCTTGTGGGGGCGGCAGGGCTCACCCCTCCACTTT. It specifies CASSLWGRQGSPLHF.

The chain carries TRBV27 and TRBJ2-1; D remains unclear. Germline values: CDR1 MNHEY, CDR2 SMNVEV (reference sequence). This CDR3 is 15 amino acids long. The ends were cut back, 5 bases at V and 0 bases at J, with 11 bases in the middle. CDR3 amino acids: CASSPQADSYNEQFF. The CDR3, as DNA: TGTGCCAGCAGTCCCCAGGCTGACTCCTACAATGAGCAGTTCTTC.

This rearrangement joins TRBV10-1 to TRBJ1-2; 9 bases map to TRBD1. The CDR3 has 13 residues. Germline V gives CDR1 WNHNN, CDR2 SYGVQD (reference sequence). V trimming: 10 bases; J trimming: 8 bases; junction bases outside the gene matches: 11. The CDR3: CATSRDRVRGYTF. CDR3 nucleotide sequence: TGCGCCACGTCCCGGGACAGGGTTCGGGGCTACACCTTC.

The rearrangement uses TRBV9 and TRBJ2-3; no firm D call. CDR1 and CDR2 (germline): SGDLS, YYNGEE. V was cut by 4 bases and J by 2 bases, with 17 bases left in between. This CDR3 is built from 16 residues. In DNA, the CDR3 is TGTGCCAGCAGCCCCAAGAGAGGAACTCCCACAGATACGCAGTATTTT. Its protein is CASSPKRGTPTDTQYF.

CDR3 nucleotides: TGTGCCAGTAGTCGGGAGGGATACGAGCAGTACGTC. Protein: CASSREGYEQYV. This rearrangement joins TRBV19 to TRBJ2-7; 8 bases align to TRBD2. V dropped 5 bases and J dropped 4; count of bases not matched to a gene: 1. Germline V gives CDR1 LNHDA, CDR2 SQIVND (reference sequence). CDR3 length: 12 residues.

The chain joins TRBV11-1 to TRBJ1-1, with D maybe TRBD1 (6 bases). The length of the CDR3 is 13 residues. Trimming removed 4 bases at V and 3 bases at J, with 9 bases between. CDR1 is SGHAT and CDR2 is FQDESV in the germline V gene (reference sequence). For the CDR3, the DNA is TGTGCCAGCAGCTCAGGGGTGGACACTGAAGCTTTCTTT. Protein: CASSSGVDTEAFF.

The J gene is TRBJ1-1, the V gene TRBV7-2, with 7 bases lining up with TRBD1. Germline values: CDR1 SGHTA, CDR2 FQGNSA. The CDR3 runs to 14 residues. After removal of 3 bases from V and 8 bases from J, the junction contained 9 bases not matched to a gene. Here the CDR3 reads CASSFRTGGGEAFF. Written as DNA, the CDR3 is TGTGCCAGCAGCTTTCGGACAGGAGGAGGAGAAGCTTTCTTT.

The V gene is TRBV30, the J gene TRBJ2-5, with no clear D. Germline assignment: CDR1 GTSNPN and CDR2 SVGIG (reference sequence). Deletions cut 2 bases from V and 5 bases from J, with 15 bases between. The CDR3 has 14 residues. The CDR3 here is CAWSSLRAHETQYF. CDR3 coding DNA: TGTGCCTGGAGTTCCCTCCGGGCCCACGAGACCCAGTACTTC.

Here the CDR3 DNA reads TGTGCCAGCAGTGTAAGACAGGGGCCCTCCTACAATGAGCAGTTCTTC. Protein product: CASSVRQGPSYNEQFF. V and J are TRBV28 and TRBJ2-1; 8 bases line up with TRBD1. Germline V gene lookup returns CDR1 MDHEN and CDR2 SYDVKM. The V gene end was trimmed by 5 bases and the J gene end by 0 bases; junction bases not matched to a gene: 6. CDR3 length equals 16 residues.

The chain is built from TRBV5-1 and TRBJ2-7; weak D call: TRBD2 (5 bases). Trimming removed 0 bases from V and 5 bases from J, with 15 bases in between. There are 15 residues in the CDR3. Per the germline V gene, CDR1 is SGHRS and CDR2 is YFSETQ. CDR3: CASSLDGRESNEQYV. Written as DNA, the CDR3 is TGCGCCAGCAGCTTGGACGGCCGGGAAAGCAACGAGCAGTACGTC.

This clone has just a few counts. The V gene is TRBV11-2, the J gene TRBJ2-7; D could derive from TRBD1 or TRBD2 (7 bases each). Germline CDR1 and CDR2: SGHAT and FQNNGV. V was pared by 5 bases and J by 2 bases, with 19 bases between. The CDR3 totals 16 residues. The CDR3 nucleotides read TGTGCCAGCAGCCCGGGCCAGGGGGGGGCGACCTACGAGCAGTACGTC. Residues: CASSPGQGGATYEQYV.

CDR3: CASSRTGANEKLFF. DNA of the CDR3: TGTGCCAGCAGCCGGACAGGGGCTAATGAAAAACTGTTTTTT. The gene calls are TRBV7-9 and TRBJ1-4, with TRBD1 identical over 9 bases. CDR3 size: 14 residues. V was pared by 5 bases and J by 3 bases, with 1 base of the junction left unmatched. Germline V CDR1 and CDR2: SEHNR, FQNEAQ (reference sequence).

The chain has TRBV30 and TRBJ2-3, with D tentatively TRBD1 or TRBD2 (5 bases each). The CDR3 consists of 15 residues. Germline values: CDR1 GTSNPN, CDR2 SVGIG (reference sequence). V was pared by 2 bases and J by 6 bases, with 18 bases between. The DNA of the CDR3 is TGTGCCTGGAGTCCCGGGACCGGCCTTAGGGATACGCAGTATTTT. It is translated as CAWSPGTGLRDTQYF.

The chain is built from TRBV28 and TRBJ1-3; TRBD1 aligns across 7 bases. The CDR3 spans 14 residues. The germline CDR1 and CDR2 sequences are MDHEN and SYDVKM. Germline trimming cut 6 bases from V and 9 bases from J; bases unmatched to any gene: 11. DNA of the CDR3: TGTGCCAGCAGCCCACCGACAGGGTTGGCCACCATATATTTT. Protein product: CASSPPTGLATIYF.

The chain combines TRBV19 with TRBJ1-5, with D perhaps TRBD1 (5 bases). The V and J ends lost 8 bases and 1 base respectively, with 9 bases between them. CDR3 length: 13 residues. CDR1 is LNHDA and CDR2 is SQIVND in the germline V gene (reference sequence). The CDR3 DNA reads as TGTGCCAGTGGGGGACTGAGCAATCAGCCCCAGCATTTT. This translates into CASGGLSNQPQHF.

The chain employs TRBV30 and TRBJ2-3; 10 nucleotides agree with TRBD2. Trimming at V came to 0 bases and at J to 3 bases, leaving 6 bases not matched to a gene. CDR1 and CDR2 (germline): GTSNPN, SVGIG (reference sequence). This CDR3 contains 16 residues. The CDR3 loop is CAWSVGAGGLTDTQYF. CDR3 in DNA: TGTGCCTGGAGTGTAGGAGCGGGGGGGCTTACAGATACGCAGTATTTT.

The rearrangement joins TRBV5-6 to TRBJ2-3; D remains ambiguous. V shed 0 bases and J shed 0 bases, with 2 bases lying between them. The germline gives CDR1 SGHDT, CDR2 YYEEEE. The CDR3 loop spans 13 amino acids. The CDR3 DNA sequence: TGTGCCAGCAGCTTGGGGAGCACAGATACGCAGTATTTT. Translated, it gives CASSLGSTDTQYF.

The chain carries TRBV11-2 and TRBJ2-1; D gene ambiguous. Germline assignment: CDR1 SGHAT and CDR2 FQNNGV. The CDR3 has 13 amino acids. The ends were cut back, 1 base at V and 7 bases at J, with 8 bases in the middle. This CDR3 reads CASSLGLTNEQFF. CDR3 DNA: TGTGCCAGCAGCTTAGGCCTAACGAATGAGCAGTTCTTC.

This chain connects TRBV21-1 to TRBJ1-5; the table assigns TRBD1, which was not confirmed against the DNA. TRBV21-1 is termed a pseudogene. This CDR3 comprises 19 residues. CDR3 nucleotides: TGTGCCAGCAGCTCCTCCTCATGGGGCAGGGGGGATCGCAATCAGCCCCAGCATTTT. Translating it yields CASSSSSWGRGDRNQPQHF.

The rearrangement links TRBV5-4 to TRBJ2-5; D unclear. Trimming stripped 1 base from V and 0 bases from J, with 10 bases between. The CDR3 loop spans 15 amino acids. Germline V lookup: CDR1 SGHNT, CDR2 YYREEE (reference sequence). CDR3 amino acids: CASSLMGQYQETQYF. The DNA of the CDR3 is TGTGCCAGCAGCTTGATGGGTCAGTACCAAGAGACCCAGTACTTC.